This TCR beta chain derives from a study of T-cell reconstitution after alpha-beta-depleted transplantation in children. Germline assignment: CDR1 SQVTM and CDR2 ANQGSEA. There are 15 residues in the CDR3. Unmatched junction bases numbered 12, after V lost 4 bases and J lost 7 bases. Preparation of the TCRbeta library involved a method that used unique molecular identifiers. TCRdb re-called the PCR reads with MiXCR, one entry per CDR3 protein. The sample contains 600,000 or so distinct CDR3 sequences, approximately 22% of which appear only once. The chain carries TRBV29-1 and TRBJ2-1, with 8 bases fitting TRBD2. The sample consisted of PBMCs, mostly from graft donor cells, taken 360 days after TCRalphabeta/CD19-depleted stem cell transplant. The TCR was taken from a boy under two years old who had a stem cell transplant for acute myeloid leukemia, so the T cells may come from the graft donor. The CDR3 loop reads CSVAGTGGLGNEQFF. The CDR3 DNA sequence: TGCAGCGTTGCTGGGACGGGAGGGTTGGGAAATGAGCAGTTCTTC.